This paragraph covers one TCR beta chain sequence. Its specific antigen is unknown. Per-base qualities were not stored, and no clone one base away is much larger. This record belongs to a study of blood T cell repertoires in COVID-19 (dated by TCRdb to about 2020). Regarding the study in general: Collaborator samples came from the United States, Italy and Spain and covered acute and convalescent phases of COVID-19. The material from the prospective study consisted of cDNA or gDNA derived from T cells, B-cell-depleted T cells, or PBMCs. Sample metadata almost always included a de-identified subject ID, COVID-19 status, age in years and sex. The repertoires were released in a freely available public database intended as a resource for research on the immune response to SARS-CoV-2. Where available, HLA class I and class II types were taken from metadata supplied by the sample provider and were not determined by assay-based typing. Samples came from the ongoing ImmuneRACE study (first 160 participants) plus 1,254 subjects from 6 global collaborators. The dataset comprised deeply sampled blood TCRbeta repertoires from subjects exposed to, actively infected with, or recovered from COVID-19.

The immunoSEQ Assay, a bias-controlled multiplex PCR, was used to amplify TCRbeta CDR3 regions from genomic DNA. The paper's processing steps were these. Nucleated cell counts per sample were estimated from amplification of reference gene primers within the assay. To quantify the absolute abundance of each unique TCRbeta CDR3 rearrangement, sequence reads were collapsed and filtered. For each sample, productive Simpson clonality was calculated as the square root of Simpson's diversity index over productive rearrangements. What TCRdb holds here is the immuneACCESS table cut down to in-frame rearrangements. Part of the clones is not present; checked against another copy, under half of the missing clones reflect an unresolved V gene, and the others are unexplained. V and J calls and clone size are as listed in that table; D and trimming were resolved from the DNA. Recorded for this sample are under 450,000 clones; 75% to 90% of them occurred a single time. The biggest ten clones account for 1.5% to 1.7% of the sample.

V and J are truncated by 5 bases and 6 bases respectively, leaving an intervening sequence of 14 bases. CDR1 and CDR2 are read off the germline V gene (reference sequence) as SEHNR and FQNEAQ. Taken from cysteine to phenylalanine, the CDR3 has 14 residues. Left in the record is the CDR3 DNA by itself, 42 bases read in frame from the first base. What the study reported, not specific to this receptor: How much clinical and demographic metadata was included differed by source and by participant, and the metadata was provided uncurated.

One collaborating source in Seattle enrolled patients while the patients were actively infected and followed the patients over time throughout the course of disease. Each collaborating institution followed its own protocols to collect whole blood in K2EDTA tubes. For TCRbeta analysis, collaborator samples were shipped as frozen whole blood, as isolated PBMCs, or as DNA extracted from either sample type. The chain joins TRBV7-9 to TRBJ2-1; the D gene is possibly TRBD1, with 6 bases matching. This clonotype originated in a woman between 40 and 55 years old with COVID-19, enrolled during active disease. Specimen: peripheral blood. The sequence in DNA is TGTGCCAGCAGCCGCGACAGGTGGTCCAATGAGCAGTTCTTC. The translation is CASSRDRWSNEQFF.